A selection of T cell receptor beta chains follows, all from one sample in a study of vaccination effects on CD4 cells after COVID-19. Their antigens remain unidentified. Produced via immunoSEQ multiplex PCR; TCRdb's table is partial and in-frame only. This repertoire shows tens of thousands of clones, around 67% found once; its top ten account for under 25%. Sequenced here: CD4+ T cells from PBMCs cultured with SARS-CoV-2 spike peptides, sampled before COVID-19 vaccination. Every receptor here comes from a human donor who received a COVID-19 vaccine. Each CDR3 is given with its conserved first and last residue. The D gene is left open where the match is weak. Size is stated for part of the rows, as once, few or many counts, or as a class when the clone is expanded.

TRBJ2-2 TRBV6-2/TRBV6-3 . . TGTGCCAGCAGTTACTCGATCAGGGGTAAAAGAACCGGGGAGCTGTTTTTT CASSYSIRGKRTGELFF
TRBJ1-2 TRBV5-6 . . TGTGCCAGCAGCTTAACAGAGAATGGCTACACCTTC CASSLTENGYTF
TRBJ2-5 TRBV11-3 . . TGTGCCAGCAGCTTATCGGGGAGACAAGAGACCCAGTACTTC CASSLSGRQETQYF
TRBJ1-2 TRBV7-9 . . TGTGCCAGCAGCTTGGGAGGGTATGGTGGCTACACCTTC CASSLGGYGGYTF
TRBJ1-6 TRBV28 . . TGTGCCAGCAGTTGGGGGGCCACCATTCGGGCCTATAATTCACCCCTCCACTTT CASSWGATIRAYNSPLHF
TRBJ2-7 TRBV5-1 TRBD1 . TGCGCCAGCAGCTCTAATCCGGGACAGGCCTCCTACGAGCAGTACTTC CASSSNPGQASYEQYF
TRBJ1-2 TRBV19 TRBD1 . TGTGCCAGTAGTATATCGGGGACAGGAGTTCTATATGGCTACACCTTC CASSISGTGVLYGYTF
TRBJ1-1 TRBV9 . once TGTGCCAGCAACCCGGGGGCTTTGAACACTGAAGCTTTCTTT CASNPGALNTEAFF
TRBJ2-2 TRBV30 . . TGTGCCTGGACCGCTAGCGTCAGCGGGGAGCTGTTTTTT CAWTASVSGELFF
TRBJ1-1 TRBV6-5 . once TGTGCCAGCAGTTACTGGGGCAGACAAAGGGACACTGAAGCTTTCTTT CASSYWGRQRDTEAFF
TRBJ1-2 TRBV4-1 TRBD1 few TGCGCCAGCAGCTCCCAGGGACAGGGGGCGTCCGGCTACACCTTC CASSSQGQGASGYTF
TRBJ1-3 TRBV18 TRBD1 . TGTGCCAGCTCACCTCGACAGGGGAGCTCTGGAAACACCATATATTTT CASSPRQGSSGNTIYF
TRBJ1-6 TRBV3-1/TRBV3-2 TRBD1 . TGTGCCAGCAGCCACCAGGGGGTTAATTCACCCCTCCACTTT CASSHQGVNSPLHF
TRBJ1-2 TRBV4-1 TRBD1 few TGCGCCAGCAGCCAAGCTCGTCCGGGACAGGGTTACGGCTACACCTTC CASSQARPGQGYGYTF
TRBJ2-6 TRBV19 . . TGTGCCAGTAGTATGGGCCGGCGGGCATCCAACGTCCTGACTTTC CASSMGRRASNVLTF